This TCR beta chain derives from a study of T-cell reconstitution after alpha-beta-depleted transplantation in children. The CDR3 runs to 13 residues. Trimming stripped 11 bases from V and 1 base from J, with 14 bases between. Per the germline V gene, CDR1 is SNHLY and CDR2 is FYNNEI. Study findings and constraints: A year post-transplant, T-cell counts and diversity derived mostly from newly produced T cells.

This clonotype has ten or more counts. Its antigen is unknown. During its preparation, the TCRbeta library received unique molecular identifiers. TCRdb analysed the PCR reads with MiXCR anew, one entry per CDR3 protein. Of 70,000 or so distinct CDR3 sequences listed, approximately 10% were seen once; the top ten hold about 13%. This receptor was obtained from a boy aged 5-17 years with acute myeloid leukemia, due to receive a stem cell transplant. Material: PBMCs, obtained before TCRalphabeta/CD19-depleted stem cell transplant. This rearrangement joins TRBV2 to TRBJ1-1; no clear D. The CDR3 reads CALVLRRNTEAFF. The CDR3 coding sequence is TGTGCCTTGGTACTAAGGAGGAACACTGAAGCTTTCTTT.